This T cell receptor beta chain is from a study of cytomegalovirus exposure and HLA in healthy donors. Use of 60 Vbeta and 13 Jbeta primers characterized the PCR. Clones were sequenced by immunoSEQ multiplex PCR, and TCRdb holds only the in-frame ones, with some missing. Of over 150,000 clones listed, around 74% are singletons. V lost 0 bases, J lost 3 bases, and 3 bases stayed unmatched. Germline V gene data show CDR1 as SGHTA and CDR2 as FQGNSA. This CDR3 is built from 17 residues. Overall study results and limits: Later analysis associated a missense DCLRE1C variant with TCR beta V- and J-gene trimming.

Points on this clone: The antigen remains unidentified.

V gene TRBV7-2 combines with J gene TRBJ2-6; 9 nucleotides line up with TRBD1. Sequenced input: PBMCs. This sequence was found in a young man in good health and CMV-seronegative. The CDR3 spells CASSLAGTGFGANVLTF. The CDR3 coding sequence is TGTGCCAGCAGCTTAGCGGGGACAGGGTTTGGGGCCAACGTCCTGACTTTC.